This T cell receptor (beta chain) was recorded in a study of T cells after yellow fever vaccination (dated by TCRdb to about 2019). Background on the whole study: The SMART-Seq v4 Ultra Low Input RNA kit was used to prepare libraries from fractions with low cell numbers. The cohort comprised two healthy male donors, one aged 18 to 29 and one aged 30 to 39 years. Blood was collected at multiple timepoints before and after primary and secondary immunization, and bulk PBMC replicates and cell subsets were isolated. To follow T-cell clones before and after primary and booster YFV17D yellow fever vaccination, bulk TCR alpha and beta repertoires were sequenced over time. The investigation overall reported the following: Most clones expanded after primary vaccination were re-detected after the booster (96% of CD4 and around 86% of CD8), suggesting broad memory maintenance. Only a couple of donors were included in the study, so the extent to which the findings can be generalized is limited. FACS-sorted repertoires could contain abundant contaminating clonotypes from the bulk population, so computational filtering was required. Compared with the primary T-cell response, the secondary T-cell response was faster but weaker, reaching its peak on day 5 rather than on day 15. A small share of clonotypes was detected in both CD4 and CD8 compartments, with the overlap likely arising from convergent recombination.

This specimen's treatment or condition label, interpreted: live attenuated yellow fever vaccine strain. PBMCs were isolated from peripheral blood using a standard Ficoll-Paque protocol. Dynabeads CD4 and CD8 positive selection kits were used to isolate CD4 and CD8 T-cell fractions. TriZol was used to extract RNA from bulk PBMCs, from CD4 and CD8 fractions, and from dextramer-positive and dextramer-negative fractions. The CDR3 runs 17 amino acids, cysteine and phenylalanine included. Only the CDR3 portion is preserved as DNA: 51 bases, with reading frame beginning at the first base. The germline V gene gives CDR1 as MNHEY and CDR2 as SVGAGI. The germline V and J ends show losses of 0 bases and 1 base respectively, and no gene match explains 3 bases of the junction. This clonotype has at least ten counts. This clone's antigen is unknown. Base qualities were left out, and no much larger clone turns up one base away.

Synthesis of TCR cDNA relied on 5'RACE template switching, a step that introduced a universal primer site along with unique molecular identifiers. Priming of cDNA synthesis was performed from both the TCR alpha and TCR beta constant segments. Library amplification used two PCR steps, and the second PCR step added sample barcodes and sequencing adapters. Sequencing of libraries was done on Illumina HiSeq 2500 (2x100 bp) or NovaSeq (2x150 bp). As for the original processing: MIGEC was used to demultiplex reads and collapse the reads into UMI consensus sequences, and MiXCR was used for V(D)J alignment. Clonotypes responding to the vaccine were identified with edgeR on replicate PBMC samples, with the criteria of FDR below 0.01 and a log2 fold change above 5 up to day 15. CD4 or CD8 identity was assigned to each bulk clonotype according to whether the clonotype was present at higher abundance in the sequenced CD4 repertoire or the sequenced CD8 repertoire. TCRdb reworked the public reads: Q25 trimming with fastp, MiXCR clone assembly, productive beta chains retained. Rows matching on CDR3 protein sequence are summarized as one entry with the most common DNA and genes. None of the V and J calls come from the authors' own analysis; TCRdb made them. The sample has 100,000 to 150,000 distinct CDR3 sequences on record, under 8% of them singletons. The biggest ten clones account for roughly 2.5% of the sample.

The input for sequencing was CD4+ T cells sorted from PBMCs, taken around 10 days after the first yellow fever vaccination. The receptor was isolated from a man aged 18 to 30 who received the YFV17D yellow fever vaccine. The sequence joins TRBV6-5 to TRBJ2-5, with 12 central nucleotides matching TRBD2. Here the CDR3 is given as CASSYSSSGGAQETQYF. The base sequence is TGTGCCAGCAGTTACTCTTCTAGCGGGGGGGCCCAAGAGACCCAGTACTTC.